This T cell receptor beta chain originates from a study of blood T cell repertoires in COVID-19. Across the study: Sample material is recorded as cDNA or gDNA derived from T cells, B-cell-depleted T cells, or PBMCs.

Sequencing was performed with immunoSEQ multiplex PCR; in TCRdb, only in-frame clones are kept and a portion is missing. The sample lists some 100,000 clones; around 87% were seen once. This CDR3 contains 15 residues. Germline values: CDR1 MGHRA, CDR2 YSYEKL. Trimming left V 1 base short and J 3 bases short, with 13 bases between. The receptor was derived from a woman in her thirties with acute or convalescent COVID-19. The chain employs TRBV4-1 and TRBJ2-7, with a possible D match to TRBD2 (7 bases). The sequencing sample was made of peripheral blood. CDR3 nucleotide sequence: TGCGCCAGCAGCCAAGTCTACAGGGAGGGCTACGAGCAGTACTTC. This sequence encodes CASSQVYREGYEQYF.